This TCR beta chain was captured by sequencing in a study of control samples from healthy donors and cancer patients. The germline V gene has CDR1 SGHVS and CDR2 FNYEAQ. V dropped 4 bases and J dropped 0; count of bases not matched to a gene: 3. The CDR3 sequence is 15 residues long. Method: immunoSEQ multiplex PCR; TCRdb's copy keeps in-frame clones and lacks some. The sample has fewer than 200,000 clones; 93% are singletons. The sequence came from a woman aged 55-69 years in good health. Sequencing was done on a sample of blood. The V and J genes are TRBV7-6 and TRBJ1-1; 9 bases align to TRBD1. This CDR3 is CASSYRQGVNTEAFF. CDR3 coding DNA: TGTGCCAGCAGCTACCGACAGGGGGTGAACACTGAAGCTTTCTTT.